This T cell receptor (beta chain) was sequenced for a study of T cell responses to AZD1222 COVID-19 vaccine. Overall study context: Doses given second, at about 4 or about 12 weeks, were pooled.

Some clones are missing from TCRdb's copy, which holds only in-frame ones; the method was immunoSEQ multiplex PCR. The sample yields 68,000 or so clones, over 60% seen once. The CDR3 contains 15 residues. Germline V gene lookup returns CDR1 SEHNR and CDR2 FQNEAQ (reference sequence). Deletions cut 4 bases from V and 3 bases from J, with 15 bases between. Broader study findings: The peak T cell response came first, and repertoires were sampled only after it.

To note about this clone: Its specificity is unknown.

V and J are TRBV7-9 and TRBJ1-2; D gene ambiguous. Sample: peripheral blood, taken on day 0 of AZD1222 vaccination. The sequence came from an adult in good health. Here the CDR3 DNA reads TGTGCCAGCAGCTCATCAAATTTAGACTACTATGGCTACACCTTC. Its translation is CASSSSNLDYYGYTF.